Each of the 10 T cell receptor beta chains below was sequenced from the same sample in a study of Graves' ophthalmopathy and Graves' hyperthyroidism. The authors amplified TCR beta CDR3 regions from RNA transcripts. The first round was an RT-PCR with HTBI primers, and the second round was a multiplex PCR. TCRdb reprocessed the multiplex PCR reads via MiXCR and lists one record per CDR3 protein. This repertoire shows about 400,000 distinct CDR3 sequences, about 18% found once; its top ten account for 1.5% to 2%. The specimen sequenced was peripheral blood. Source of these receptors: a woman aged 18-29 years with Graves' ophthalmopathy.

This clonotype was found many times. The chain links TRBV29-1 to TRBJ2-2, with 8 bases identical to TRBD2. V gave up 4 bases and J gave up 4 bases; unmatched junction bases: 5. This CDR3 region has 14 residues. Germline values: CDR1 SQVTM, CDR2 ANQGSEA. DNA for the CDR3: TGCAGCGTTGTTAGCGGGGATAGCACCGGGGAGCTGTTTTTT. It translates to CSVVSGDSTGELFF.

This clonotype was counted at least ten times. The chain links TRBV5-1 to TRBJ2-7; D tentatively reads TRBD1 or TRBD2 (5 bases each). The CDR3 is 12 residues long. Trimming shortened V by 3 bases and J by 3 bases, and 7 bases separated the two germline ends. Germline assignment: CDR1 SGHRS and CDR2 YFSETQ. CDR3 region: CASSWDGYEQYF. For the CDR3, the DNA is TGCGCCAGCAGCTGGGACGGCTACGAGCAGTACTTC.

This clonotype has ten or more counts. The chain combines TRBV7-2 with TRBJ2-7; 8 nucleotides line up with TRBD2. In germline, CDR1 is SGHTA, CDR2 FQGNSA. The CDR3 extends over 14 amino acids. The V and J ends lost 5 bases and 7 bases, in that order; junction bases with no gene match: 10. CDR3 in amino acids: CASSQRELPREQYF. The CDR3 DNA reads TGTGCCAGCAGCCAGCGGGAGTTACCACGGGAGCAGTACTTC.

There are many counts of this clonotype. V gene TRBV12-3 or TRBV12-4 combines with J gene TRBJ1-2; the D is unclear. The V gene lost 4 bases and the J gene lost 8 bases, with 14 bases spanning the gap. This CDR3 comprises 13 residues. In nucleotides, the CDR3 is TGTGCCAGCAGTTCTATACCCCCAAGGGGCTACACCTTC. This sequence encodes CASSSIPPRGYTF.

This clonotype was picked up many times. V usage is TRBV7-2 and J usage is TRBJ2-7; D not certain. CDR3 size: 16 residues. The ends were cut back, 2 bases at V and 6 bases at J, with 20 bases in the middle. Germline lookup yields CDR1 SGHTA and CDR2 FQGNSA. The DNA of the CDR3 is TGTGCCAGCAGCTTATCGGCCAGAACTACGGGCGTCGAGCAGTACTTC. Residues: CASSLSARTTGVEQYF.

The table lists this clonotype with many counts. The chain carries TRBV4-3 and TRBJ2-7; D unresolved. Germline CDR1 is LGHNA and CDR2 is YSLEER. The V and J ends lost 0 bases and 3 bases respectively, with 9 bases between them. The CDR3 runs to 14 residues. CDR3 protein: CASSQEASRYEQYF. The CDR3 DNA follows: TGCGCCAGCAGCCAAGAGGCCTCGCGCTACGAGCAGTACTTC.

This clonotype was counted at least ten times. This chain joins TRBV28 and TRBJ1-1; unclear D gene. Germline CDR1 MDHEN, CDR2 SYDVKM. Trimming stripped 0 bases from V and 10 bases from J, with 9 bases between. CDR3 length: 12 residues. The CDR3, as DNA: TGTGCCAGCAGTTTATGGGCCGAGGGAGCTTTCTTT. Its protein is CASSLWAEGAFF.

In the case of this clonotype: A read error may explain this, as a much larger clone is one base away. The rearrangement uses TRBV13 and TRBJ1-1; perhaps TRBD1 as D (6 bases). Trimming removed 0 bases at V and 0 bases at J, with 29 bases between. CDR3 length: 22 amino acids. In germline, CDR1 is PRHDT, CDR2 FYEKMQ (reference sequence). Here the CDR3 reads CASSLGVGTNSKGGLMNTEAFF. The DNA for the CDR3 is TGTGCCAGCAGCTTAGGGGTGGGGACAAACTCCAAGGGGGGGCTAATGAACACTGAAGCTTTCTTT.

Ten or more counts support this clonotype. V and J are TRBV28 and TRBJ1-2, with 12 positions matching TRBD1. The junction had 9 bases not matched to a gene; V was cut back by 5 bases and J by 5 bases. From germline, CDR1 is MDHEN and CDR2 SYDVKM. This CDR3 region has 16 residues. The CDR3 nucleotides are TGTGCCAGCAGTGCAACCGGGACAGGGGGCGAGTATGGCTACACCTTC. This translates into CASSATGTGGEYGYTF.

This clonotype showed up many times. CDR3 region: CASWGRDRVTSEQYF. The CDR3 nucleotides read TGTGCCAGTTGGGGCCGGGACAGGGTCACGAGCGAGCAGTACTTC. This rearrangement joins TRBV2 to TRBJ2-7, with 9 bases matching TRBD1. Trimming removed 9 bases from V and 6 bases from J; junction bases left unmatched: 15. The germline V gene encodes CDR1 SNHLY and CDR2 FYNNEI. This CDR3 is 15 amino acids long.